The next 24 T cell receptor beta chains were all read from a single sample in a study of blood T cell repertoires in COVID-19. Produced via immunoSEQ multiplex PCR; TCRdb's table is partial and in-frame only. The sample contains about 170,000 clones, over 80% of which appear only once. The sequencing input was peripheral blood. These receptors all stem from a woman aged 50 to 65 with acute or convalescent COVID-19.

This clone has only a few counts. J is TRBJ1-1 and V is TRBV6-2 or TRBV6-3; D uncertain. This CDR3 is built from 16 residues. Germline CDR1 is MNHEY and CDR2 is SVGEGT. Between the trimmed V and J ends, which lost 2 bases and 4 bases, there was a span of 17 bases. In DNA, the CDR3 is TGTGCCAGCAGTTACAGATCTGGGGAGCTCGGCACTGAAGCTTTCTTT. It specifies CASSYRSGELGTEAFF.

The CDR3 nucleotides read TGTGCCATCACCCCCGGACAGTTTAACACTGAAGCTTTCTTT. Amino acid sequence: CAITPGQFNTEAFF. This chain joins TRBV10-3 and TRBJ1-1; weak D call: TRBD1 (6 bases). This CDR3 region has 14 residues. Germline CDR1 and CDR2: ENHRY and SYGVKD. Trimming removed 7 bases from V and 2 bases from J, with 14 bases in between.

The chain uses TRBV28 and TRBJ1-3, with TRBD1 identical over 9 bases. Per germline, CDR1 MDHEN and CDR2 SYDVKM. The CDR3 is 15 amino acids. V was clipped by 7 bases and J by 4 bases; unmatched bases: 8. The DNA of the CDR3 is TGTGCCAGCAATCCGGGACAGGGATCCGGAAACACCATATATTTT. The encoded protein is CASNPGQGSGNTIYF.

This clone was seen more than once but under ten times. The rearrangement uses TRBV7-9 and TRBJ1-4; D ambiguous. The CDR3 contains 13 residues. CDR1 is SEHNR, CDR2 FQNEAQ, per germline (reference sequence). The V gene lost 1 base and the J gene lost 5 bases, with 5 bases spanning the gap. CDR3 DNA: TGTGCCAGCAGCTTAGACGAGAATGAAAAACTGTTTTTT. Translation: CASSLDENEKLFF.

This rearrangement joins TRBV4-1 to TRBJ2-3; tentatively, D is TRBD1 (5 bases). The CDR3 is made up of 13 amino acids. V was pared by 4 bases and J by 4 bases, with 9 bases between. CDR1 and CDR2 from the germline V gene are MGHRA and YSYEKL. The DNA for the CDR3 is TGCGCCAGCAGCCCCGTAGGGGCAGATACGCAGTATTTT. Its translation: CASSPVGADTQYF.

The chain uses TRBV28 and TRBJ1-2, with a possible D match to TRBD1 (6 bases). Germline V gene data show CDR1 as MDHEN and CDR2 as SYDVKM. Trimming cost V 7 bases and J 1 base, with 7 bases left between them. The CDR3 sequence is 12 residues long. The CDR3 here is CASTGVNYGYTF. CDR3 nucleotide sequence: TGTGCCAGCACAGGGGTTAACTATGGCTACACCTTC.

V gene TRBV12-3 or TRBV12-4 combines with J gene TRBJ1-6; a weak D match, TRBD1 (5 bases). This CDR3 is built from 13 residues. The V end was cut by 2 bases, the J end by 10 bases, with 9 bases between. CDR3 region: CASSLTGGSPLHF. The CDR3 DNA is TGTGCCAGCAGTTTAACCGGGGGGTCACCCCTCCACTTT.

V gene TRBV7-2 combines with J gene TRBJ1-2; the D gene is possibly TRBD1 (6 bases). The CDR3 has 14 residues. The V end was cut by 1 base, the J end by 7 bases, with 13 bases between. Germline V lookup: CDR1 SGHTA, CDR2 FQGNSA. This CDR3 is CASSLEQGLGGYTF. CDR3 sequence (DNA): TGTGCCAGCAGCTTAGAGCAGGGGTTGGGTGGCTACACCTTC.

The chain joins TRBV6-5 to TRBJ2-7, with D possibly being TRBD1 (5 bases). Deletions cut 7 bases from V and 9 bases from J, with 22 bases between. The germline V gene encodes CDR1 MNHEY and CDR2 SVGAGI. The CDR3 has 14 amino acids. CDR3: CASTNPGRTQGQYF. The CDR3 nucleotides are TGTGCCAGCACCAACCCGGGCCGGACCCAGGGGCAGTACTTC.

The V call is TRBV28, the J call TRBJ2-7; 9 positions agree with TRBD1. The CDR3 covers 15 residues. Germline V lookup: CDR1 MDHEN, CDR2 SYDVKM. The V gene end was trimmed by 7 bases and the J gene end by 3 bases; junction bases not matched to a gene: 10. This chain's CDR3 is CASTWGQGGNYEQYF. DNA for the CDR3: TGTGCCAGCACCTGGGGACAGGGTGGGAACTACGAGCAGTACTTC.

The rearrangement uses TRBV4-1 and TRBJ1-1; the D gene is possibly TRBD1 (6 bases). This CDR3 is built from 13 residues. V shed 1 base and J shed 4 bases, with 7 bases lying between them. Germline-derived CDR1 and CDR2 are MGHRA and YSYEKL. As DNA, the CDR3 is TGCGCCAGCAGCCAAGCACAGGGCACTGAAGCTTTCTTT. As protein: CASSQAQGTEAFF.

The J gene is TRBJ2-1, the V gene TRBV19, with 9 bases lining up with TRBD2. The length of the CDR3 is 14 residues. From germline, CDR1 is LNHDA and CDR2 SQIVND (reference sequence). The J segment lost 5 bases and the V segment lost 3 bases, leaving 2 bases of the junction unmatched. The CDR3 region is CASSIGTSHNEQFF. The CDR3, as DNA: TGTGCCAGTAGTATCGGGACTAGCCACAATGAGCAGTTCTTC.

The CDR3 loop reads CASSNEYRTNQPQHF. As DNA, the CDR3 is TGTGCCAGCAGTAACGAATACAGGACCAATCAGCCCCAGCATTTT. The rearrangement uses TRBV6-2 or TRBV6-3 and TRBJ1-5, with a possible D match to TRBD1 (5 bases). There are 15 residues in the CDR3. Germline loops: CDR1 MNHEY, CDR2 SVGEGT. V lost 5 bases to trimming and J lost 3 bases, with 14 bases between them.

The genes are TRBV7-8 and TRBJ1-1; 9 bases are shared with TRBD1. Germline V gene sequence: CDR1 SGHVS, CDR2 FQNEAQ. The junction had 11 bases not matched to a gene; V was cut back by 5 bases and J by 4 bases. The CDR3 contains 16 residues. The CDR3 DNA reads TGTGCCAGCAGCGTCCGGGACAGGGTCCAGGCCACTGAAGCTTTCTTT. Protein sequence: CASSVRDRVQATEAFF.

V gene TRBV9 combines with J gene TRBJ2-7; TRBD2 matches 7 bases. Trimming cost V 4 bases and J 6 bases; bases outside gene matches: 10. This CDR3 region has 14 residues. Germline values: CDR1 SGDLS, CDR2 YYNGEE. The CDR3 DNA reads TGTGCCAGCAGCCGGGACCTCGGGAGGAGCGAGCAGTACTTC. Encoded protein: CASSRDLGRSEQYF. The whole variable domain, remainder taken from reference TRBV9 and TRBJ2-7, is DSGVTQTPKHLITATGQRVTLRCSPRSGDLSVYWYQQSLDQGLQFLIQYYNGEERAKGNILERFSAQQFPDLHSELNLSSLELGDSALYFCASSRDLGRSEQYFGPGTRLTVT.

CDR3 amino acids: CASSPRWASGVGVNTGELFF. The CDR3 nucleotides are TGTGCCAGTAGTCCTAGGTGGGCTAGCGGGGTGGGGGTGAACACCGGGGAGCTGTTTTTT. The rearrangement joins TRBV19 to TRBJ2-2; 9 nucleotides align to TRBD2. The trim removed 5 bases at V and 1 base at J, leaving 17 bases unmatched. The CDR3 extends over 20 amino acids. Germline-derived CDR1 and CDR2 are LNHDA and SQIVND (reference sequence). Drawing the rest from reference TRBV19 and TRBJ2-2, the complete variable domain is DGGITQSPKYLFRKEGQNVTLSCEQNLNHDAMYWYRQDPGQGLRLIYYSQIVNDFQKGDIAEGYSVSREKKESFPLTVTSAQKNPTAFYLCASSPRWASGVGVNTGELFFGEGSRLTVL.

This clone has only one observation. This chain links TRBV10-3 with TRBJ1-2, with a weak D call TRBD1 (6 bases). Germline CDR1 reads ENHRY; CDR2 reads SYGVKD. The CDR3 extends over 14 amino acids. V lost 5 bases to trimming and J lost 0 bases, with 10 bases between them. The CDR3 DNA reads TGTGCCATCAGTCAGGGGTCAGCTAACTATGGCTACACCTTC. It translates to CAISQGSANYGYTF.

The chain uses TRBV11-3 and TRBJ2-3; D gene ambiguous. V dropped 1 base and J dropped 4 bases, with 9 bases sitting between them. Germline V gene data show CDR1 as SGHNT and CDR2 as YENEEA. CDR3 length: 14 amino acids. The CDR3 reads CASSLGQASDTQYF. The CDR3 nucleotides are TGTGCCAGCAGCTTAGGTCAGGCTTCAGATACGCAGTATTTT.

The chain employs TRBV28 and TRBJ2-5, with 7 bases identical to TRBD1. The CDR3 sequence is 15 residues long. The V gene end was trimmed by 7 bases and the J gene end by 2 bases; junction bases not matched to a gene: 10. Germline V gene lookup returns CDR1 MDHEN and CDR2 SYDVKM. CDR3 bases: TGTGCCAGCACCTCTTACCTGGGACAGCAAGAGACCCAGTACTTC. It yields the protein CASTSYLGQQETQYF.

This clone occurred once. A read error may account for a junction end that differs from germline. The chain has TRBV7-8 and TRBJ1-3; tentative D call: TRBD1 (5 bases). CDR1 SGHVS and CDR2 FQNEAQ come from the germline V gene. This CDR3 comprises 16 residues. Written as DNA, the CDR3 is TGTGCCAGCAGCTCAAAAATACAGGCTTCTGGGAACACCATATATTTT. Translating it yields CASSSKIQASGNTIYF. Filled out from reference TRBV7-8 and TRBJ1-3, the complete variable domain reads GAGVSQSPRYKVAKRGQDVALRCDPISGHVSLFWYQQALGQGPEFLTYFQNEAQLDKSGLPSDRFFAERPEGSVSTLKIQRTQQEDSAVYLCASSSKIQASGNTIYFGEGSWLTVV.

V and J are TRBV7-5 and TRBJ2-7; TRBD2, as called in the table, went unchecked against the DNA. TRBV7-5 is deemed a pseudogene. This CDR3 is 16 amino acids long. The CDR3 DNA reads as TGTGTCAGAAGCTTAGTGTCGGGGGTCTTCTCCTACGAGCAGTACTTC. Translated: CVRSLVSGVFSYEQYF.

The rearrangement joins TRBV2 to TRBJ1-1; no clear D gene. This CDR3 region has 13 residues. V lost 2 bases, J lost 7 bases, and 11 bases lay in between. Germline CDR1 SNHLY, CDR2 FYNNEI. The CDR3, as DNA: TGTGCCAGCAGTGAATGGGCGTACGATGAAGCTTTCTTT. Protein: CASSEWAYDEAFF. The variable domain in full, completed from reference TRBV2 and TRBJ1-1, reads EPEVTQTPSHQVTQMGQEVILRCVPISNHLYFYWYRQILGQKVEFLVSFYNNEISEKSEIFDDQFSVERPDGSNFTLKIRSTKLEDSAMYFCASSEWAYDEAFFGQGTRLTVV.

This sequence joins TRBV2 and TRBJ1-3; D ambiguous. Germline V gives CDR1 SNHLY, CDR2 FYNNEI. The ends were cut back, 0 bases at V and 2 bases at J, with 14 bases in the middle. The CDR3 runs 17 residues. The CDR3 spells CASSEAPPGSTGNTIYF. For the CDR3, the DNA is TGTGCCAGCAGTGAAGCGCCCCCGGGGAGCACTGGAAACACCATATATTTT.

The rearrangement uses TRBV19 and TRBJ1-1; D is uncertain. Trimming pared 3 bases from V and 0 bases from J, leaving 11 bases between. The germline gives CDR1 LNHDA, CDR2 SQIVND (reference sequence). The CDR3 totals 15 residues. In nucleotides, the CDR3 is TGTGCCAGTAGTATCCTGGGCTCGGTGAACACTGAAGCTTTCTTT. Translation: CASSILGSVNTEAFF.